This record concerns one TCR beta chain sequence. What it recognizes is unknown. These data come from a study of cytomegalovirus exposure and HLA in healthy donors. Study results and limitations: Rare TCR sequences predominated, though certain public TCRs were found in many donors.

The germline V gene encodes CDR1 SGHDT and CDR2 YYEEEE. The CDR3 covers 17 residues. V was clipped by 6 bases and J by 1 base; unmatched bases: 14. The PCR had 60 Vbeta and 13 Jbeta primers. Sequencing used immunoSEQ multiplex PCR; TCRdb keeps in-frame clones, though not all of them. The table has roughly 100,000 clones, more than 60% seen once; the top ten hold 2% to 2.5%. The V call is TRBV5-6, the J call TRBJ2-5; 8 bases map to TRBD2. What was sequenced was PBMCs. The clonotype comes from a man aged 40-50 years in good health and CMV-seronegative. Written as DNA, the CDR3 is TGTGCCAGCAAGGGGGTGTGGCGGGGGGCGGCCCAAGAGACCCAGTACTTC. This codes for CASKGVWRGAAQETQYF.